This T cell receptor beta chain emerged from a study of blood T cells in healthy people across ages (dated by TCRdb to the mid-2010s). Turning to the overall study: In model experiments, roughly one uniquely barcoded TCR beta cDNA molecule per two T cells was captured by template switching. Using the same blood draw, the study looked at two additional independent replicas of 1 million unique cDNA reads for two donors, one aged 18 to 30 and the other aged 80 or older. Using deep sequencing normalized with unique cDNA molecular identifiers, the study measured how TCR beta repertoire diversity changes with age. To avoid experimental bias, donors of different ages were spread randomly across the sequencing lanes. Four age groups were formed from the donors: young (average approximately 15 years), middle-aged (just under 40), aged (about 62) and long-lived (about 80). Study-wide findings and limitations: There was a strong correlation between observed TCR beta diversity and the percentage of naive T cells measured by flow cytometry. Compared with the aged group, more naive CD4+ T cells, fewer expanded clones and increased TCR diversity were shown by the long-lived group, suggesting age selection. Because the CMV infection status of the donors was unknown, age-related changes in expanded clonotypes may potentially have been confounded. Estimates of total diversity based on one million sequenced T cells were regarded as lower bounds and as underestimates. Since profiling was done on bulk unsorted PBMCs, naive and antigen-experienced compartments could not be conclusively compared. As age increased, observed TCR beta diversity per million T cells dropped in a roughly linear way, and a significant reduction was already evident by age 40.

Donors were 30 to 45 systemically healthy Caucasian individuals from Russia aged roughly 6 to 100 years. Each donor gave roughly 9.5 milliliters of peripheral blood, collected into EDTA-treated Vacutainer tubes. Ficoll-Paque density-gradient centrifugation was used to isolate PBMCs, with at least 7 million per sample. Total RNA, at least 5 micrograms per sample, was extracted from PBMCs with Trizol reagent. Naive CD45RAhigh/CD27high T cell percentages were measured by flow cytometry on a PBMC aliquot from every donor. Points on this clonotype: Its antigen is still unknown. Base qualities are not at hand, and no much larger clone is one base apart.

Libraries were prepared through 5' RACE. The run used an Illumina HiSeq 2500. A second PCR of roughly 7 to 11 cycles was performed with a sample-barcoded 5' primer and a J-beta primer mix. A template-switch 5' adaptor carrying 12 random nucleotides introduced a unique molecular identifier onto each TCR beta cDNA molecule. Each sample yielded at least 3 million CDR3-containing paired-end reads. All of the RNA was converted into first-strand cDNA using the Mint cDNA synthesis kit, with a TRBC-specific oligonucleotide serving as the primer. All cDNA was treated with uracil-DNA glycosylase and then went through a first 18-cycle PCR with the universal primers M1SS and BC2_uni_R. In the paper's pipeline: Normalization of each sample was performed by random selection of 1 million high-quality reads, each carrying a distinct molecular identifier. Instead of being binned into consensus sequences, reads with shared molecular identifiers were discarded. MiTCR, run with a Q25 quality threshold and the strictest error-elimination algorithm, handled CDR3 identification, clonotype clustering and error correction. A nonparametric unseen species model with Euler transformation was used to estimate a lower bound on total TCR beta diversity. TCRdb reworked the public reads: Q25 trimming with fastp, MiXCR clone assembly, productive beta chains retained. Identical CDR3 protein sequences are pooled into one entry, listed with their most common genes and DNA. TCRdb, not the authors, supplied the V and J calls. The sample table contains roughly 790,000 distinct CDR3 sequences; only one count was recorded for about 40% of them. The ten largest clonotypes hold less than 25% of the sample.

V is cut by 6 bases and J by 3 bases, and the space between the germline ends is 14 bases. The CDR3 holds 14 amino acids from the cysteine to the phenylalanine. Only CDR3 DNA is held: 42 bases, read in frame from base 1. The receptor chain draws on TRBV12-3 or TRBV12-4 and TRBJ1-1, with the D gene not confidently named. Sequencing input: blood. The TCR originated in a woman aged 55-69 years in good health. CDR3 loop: CASSKRDLDTEAFF. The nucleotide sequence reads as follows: TGTGCCAGCAGCAAGAGGGATCTGGACACTGAAGCTTTCTTT.